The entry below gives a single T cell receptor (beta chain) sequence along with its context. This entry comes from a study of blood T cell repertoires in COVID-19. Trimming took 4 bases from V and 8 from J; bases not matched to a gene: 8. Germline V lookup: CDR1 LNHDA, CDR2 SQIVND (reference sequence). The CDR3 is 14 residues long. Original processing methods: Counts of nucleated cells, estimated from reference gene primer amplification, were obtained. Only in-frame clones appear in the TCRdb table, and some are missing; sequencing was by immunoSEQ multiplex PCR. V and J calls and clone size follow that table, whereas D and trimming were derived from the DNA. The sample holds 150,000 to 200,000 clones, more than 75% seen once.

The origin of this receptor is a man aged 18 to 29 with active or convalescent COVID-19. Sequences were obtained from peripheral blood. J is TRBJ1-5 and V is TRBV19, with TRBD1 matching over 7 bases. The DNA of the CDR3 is TGTGCCAGTAGTAGTCAGGGGGAAGGGAAGCCCCAGCATTTT. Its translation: CASSSQGEGKPQHF.